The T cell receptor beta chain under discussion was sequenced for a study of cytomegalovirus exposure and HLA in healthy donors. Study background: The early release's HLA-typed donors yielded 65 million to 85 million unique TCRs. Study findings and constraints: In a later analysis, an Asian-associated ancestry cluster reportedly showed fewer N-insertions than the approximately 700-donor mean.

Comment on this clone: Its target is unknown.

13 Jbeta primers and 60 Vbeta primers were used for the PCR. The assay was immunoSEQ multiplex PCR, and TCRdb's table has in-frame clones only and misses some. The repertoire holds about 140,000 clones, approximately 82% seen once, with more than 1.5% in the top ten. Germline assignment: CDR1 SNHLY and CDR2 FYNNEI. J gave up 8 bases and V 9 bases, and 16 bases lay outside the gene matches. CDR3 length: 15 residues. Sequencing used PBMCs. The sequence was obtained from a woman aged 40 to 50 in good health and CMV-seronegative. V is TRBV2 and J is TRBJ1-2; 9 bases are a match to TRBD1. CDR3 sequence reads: CARTGTGFRSGGYTF. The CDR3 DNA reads TGTGCCAGAACCGGGACAGGGTTTCGATCGGGCGGCTACACCTTC.